A single sample is the source of the 9 T cell receptor beta chains below, sequenced in a study of blood T cell repertoires in COVID-19. Assay used: immunoSEQ multiplex PCR; TCRdb lists only in-frame clones, some missing. The sample has about 150,000 clones; about 81% are singletons. Sequencing was done on a sample of PBMCs or T cells enriched from blood (not recorded which). The receptors here all came from a man aged 50 to 59 who had recovered from COVID-19.

The V call is TRBV19, the J call TRBJ1-5, with D possibly matching TRBD1 (6 bases). The length of the CDR3 is 15 residues. V was cut by 4 bases and J by 3 bases, with 13 bases left in between. In germline, CDR1 is LNHDA, CDR2 SQIVND (reference sequence). CDR3 protein: CASSTGTQINQPQHF. The CDR3 nucleotides are TGTGCCAGTAGTACTGGGACACAAATCAATCAGCCCCAGCATTTT.

The CDR3 here is CASSLATGGARETQYF. The CDR3 bases are TGTGCCAGCAGTCTGGCGACAGGGGGCGCGAGGGAGACCCAGTACTTC. The chain recombines TRBV25-1 with TRBJ2-5; the match to TRBD1 covers 10 bases. V shed 5 bases, J shed 5 bases, and the junction held 11 bases outside the gene matches. Germline V CDR1 and CDR2: MGHDK, SYGVNS. The CDR3 is 16 amino acids.

This rearrangement joins TRBV7-3 to TRBJ2-1; 7 nucleotides align to TRBD2. The CDR3 is 18 residues long. Per the germline V gene, CDR1 is SGHTA and CDR2 is FQGTGA. The junction had 10 bases not matched to a gene; V was cut back by 2 bases and J by 0 bases. The CDR3 reads CASSLWGSGASSYNEQFF. The CDR3 DNA follows: TGTGCCAGCAGCTTATGGGGAAGCGGGGCGAGCTCCTACAATGAGCAGTTCTTC.

V gene TRBV7-9 combines with J gene TRBJ2-7, with 8 positions matching TRBD1. Germline CDR1 is SEHNR and CDR2 is FQNEAQ (reference sequence). The V gene end was trimmed by 7 bases and the J gene end by 1 base; junction bases not matched to a gene: 6. The CDR3 covers 14 residues. The CDR3 bases are TGTGCCAGCAACCCCGGGACAGGATCCTACGAGCAGTACTTC. Its protein product is CASNPGTGSYEQYF.

V gene TRBV19 combines with J gene TRBJ1-2, with D possibly matching TRBD1 (6 bases). The CDR3 covers 13 residues. With 5 bases removed from V and 4 bases from J, the gap between germline ends came to 11 bases. CDR1 and CDR2 from the germline V gene are LNHDA and SQIVND (reference sequence). CDR3 nucleotide sequence: TGTGCCAGTAGTCCCCAGGGGTTCTATGGCTACACCTTC. Residues: CASSPQGFYGYTF.

This rearrangement joins TRBV19 to TRBJ1-2; TRBD1 matches 8 bases. Germline CDR1 LNHDA, CDR2 SQIVND (reference sequence). Trimming took 4 bases from V and 7 from J; bases not matched to a gene: 14. This CDR3 comprises 16 residues. This chain's CDR3 is CASSKGPLQGAGGYTF. In DNA form, the CDR3 reads TGTGCCAGTAGTAAGGGCCCACTTCAGGGGGCTGGTGGCTACACCTTC.

This clone was recorded a few times. The chain has TRBV27 and TRBJ1-1; D is uncertain. The germline CDR1 and CDR2 sequences are MNHEY and SMNVEV (reference sequence). The CDR3 length is 13 residues. V was cut by 3 bases and J by 0 bases, with 5 bases left in between. The CDR3 DNA is TGTGCCAGCAGTTTGCGGTTGAACACTGAAGCTTTCTTT. It encodes CASSLRLNTEAFF.

The rearrangement joins TRBV6-4 to TRBJ2-3; possible D gene TRBD1, 5 bases. The CDR3 contains 14 residues. Germline CDR1 and CDR2: MRHNA and SNTAGT. V was clipped by 4 bases and J by 1 base, with 9 bases between them. The CDR3, as DNA: TGTGCCAGCAGTGCTACAGGAGGCACAGATACGCAGTATTTT. Its translation is CASSATGGTDTQYF.

This clone showed up just once. CDR3 nucleotide sequence: TGTGCCAGTAATCCTAGCGGGGGTCCTTTAACCTACAATGAGCAGTTCTTC. Its translation: CASNPSGGPLTYNEQFF. The chain couples TRBV19 to TRBJ2-1; TRBD2 matches 10 bases. The length of the CDR3 is 17 residues. The V segment lost 7 bases and the J segment 2 bases; nucleotides outside the gene matches: 11. Germline-derived CDR1 and CDR2 are LNHDA and SQIVND (reference sequence).